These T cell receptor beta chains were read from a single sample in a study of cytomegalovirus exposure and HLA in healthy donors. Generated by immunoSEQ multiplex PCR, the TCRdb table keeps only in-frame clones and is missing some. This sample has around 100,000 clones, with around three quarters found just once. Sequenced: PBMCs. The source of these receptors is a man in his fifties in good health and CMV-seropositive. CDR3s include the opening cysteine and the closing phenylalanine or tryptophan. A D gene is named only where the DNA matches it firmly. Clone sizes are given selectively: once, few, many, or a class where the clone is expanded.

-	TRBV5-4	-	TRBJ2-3	CASSFSGSYFTDTQYF	TGTGCCAGCAGCTTTTCGGGGAGTTACTTCACAGATACGCAGTATTTT
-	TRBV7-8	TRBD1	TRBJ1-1	CASSSQGADTEAFF	TGTGCCAGCAGCTCCCAGGGGGCGGACACTGAAGCTTTCTTT
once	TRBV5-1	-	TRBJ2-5	CASSLAEMETQYF	TGCGCCAGCAGCTTGGCCGAGATGGAGACCCAGTACTTC
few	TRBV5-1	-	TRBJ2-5	CASSPQGRKEETQYF	TGCGCCAGCAGCCCACAGGGGAGGAAGGAAGAGACCCAGTACTTC
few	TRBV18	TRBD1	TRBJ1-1	CASSPRDRGEAFF	TGTGCCAGCTCACCAAGAGACAGGGGTGAAGCTTTCTTT
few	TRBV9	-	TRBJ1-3	CASSAYRGNTIYF	TGTGCCAGCAGCGCATACAGGGGAAACACCATATATTTT
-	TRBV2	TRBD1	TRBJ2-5	CASSEPGQGEETQYF	TGTGCCAGCAGCGAACCGGGACAGGGAGAAGAGACCCAGTACTTC
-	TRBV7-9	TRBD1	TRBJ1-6	CASSRRRGTGVSPLHF	TGTGCCAGCAGCCGCCGTCGTGGGACAGGGGTTTCACCCCTCCACTTT
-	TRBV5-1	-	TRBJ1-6	CASSLGTPSSYNSPLHF	TGCGCCAGCAGCTTGGGCACCCCTAGCTCCTATAATTCACCCCTCCACTTT
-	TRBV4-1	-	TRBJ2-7	CASSVGGLSSYEQYF	TGCGCCAGCAGCGTTGGAGGCTTGAGCTCCTACGAGCAGTACTTC
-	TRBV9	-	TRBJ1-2	CASSRGGSSYGYTF	TGTGCCAGCAGCCGGGGGGGCAGTAGCTATGGCTACACCTTC